One T cell receptor (beta chain) is described in this entry. Its target is not known. TCRdb reprocessed the 5' RACE reads with MiXCR, giving one entry per CDR3 protein. In the table there are more than 400,000 distinct CDR3 sequences, around 15% of which are singletons. The sample is drawn from a study of identical twins. The study, taken as a whole, reports: Invariant T cells like MAIT and iNKT could partly confound the zero-insertion analyses.

CDR3 length: 14 residues. Between the trimmed V and J ends, which lost 3 bases and 7 bases, there was a span of 15 bases. Germline V gene data show CDR1 as DFQATT and CDR2 as SNEGSKA (reference sequence). These records were also assigned to another study, of yellow fever vaccine responses in identical twins.

This TCR came from a woman between 18 and 29 years old in good health. Input material: CD4+ T cells sorted from blood. The genes are TRBV20-1 and TRBJ2-2, with D perhaps matching TRBD1 (5 bases). CDR3 region: CSARGRGLGGELFF. In DNA, the CDR3 is TGCAGTGCTAGGGGGCGAGGTCTTGGCGGGGAGCTGTTTTTT.